This T cell receptor (beta chain) was sequenced during a study of cytomegalovirus exposure and HLA in healthy donors. Study background: Membership in the Caucasian-associated ancestry cluster was found for 81% of 398 genotyped donors. Study findings and constraints: There were some V segments, including TRBV6-2 and TRBV6-3, excluded as indistinguishable. Reportedly, a later analysis found an Asian-associated ancestry cluster had fewer N-insertions than the approximately 640-donor mean.

As concerns this clone: No antigen is known for it.

PCR involved 60 Vbeta and 13 Jbeta primers. TCRdb's copy holds only in-frame clones and misses some; the assay was immunoSEQ multiplex PCR. Of over 150,000 clones listed, about four fifths are singletons. The CDR3 loop spans 20 amino acids. V lost 4 bases and J lost 2; bases outside the gene matches: 11. Germline CDR1 and CDR2: MDHEN and SYDVKM. The origin of this receptor is a man aged 25-45 years in good health and CMV-seropositive. Sequencing was carried out using PBMCs. The J gene is TRBJ2-2, the V gene TRBV28; TRBD2 aligns across 15 bases. The CDR3 region is CASSSDPGLAGGVNTGELFF. The CDR3 region has the DNA TGTGCCAGCAGTTCCGATCCGGGACTAGCGGGAGGTGTAAACACCGGGGAGCTGTTTTTT.